The 16 T cell receptor beta chains in this list originate from one sample, sequenced in a study of blood T cell repertoires in COVID-19. This table comes from immunoSEQ multiplex PCR, and its TCRdb copy is limited to in-frame clones, with some not included. The table lists over 200,000 clones, 75% to 90% of them singletons. Sequencing input: peripheral blood. Every receptor here comes from a human donor in a cohort sampled during active COVID-19.

The V call is TRBV29-1, the J call TRBJ2-7; 9 nucleotides match TRBD1. Germline CDR1 reads SQVTM; CDR2 reads ANQGSEA. V lost 5 bases, J lost 4 bases, and 12 bases stayed unmatched. This CDR3 is 15 amino acids long. This chain's CDR3 is CSVSGHRGPEYEQYF. Here the CDR3 DNA reads TGCAGCGTTTCGGGTCACAGGGGGCCAGAGTACGAGCAGTACTTC.

In its sample, this clone was seen a few times. V gene TRBV19 combines with J gene TRBJ1-2, with D possibly being TRBD1 (5 bases). Germline loops: CDR1 LNHDA, CDR2 SQIVND (reference sequence). The CDR3 spans 13 residues. The ends were cut back, 3 bases at V and 7 bases at J, with 12 bases in the middle. The CDR3 DNA is TGTGCCAGTAGTATCTTCGACAGACCTGGCTACACCTTC. As protein: CASSIFDRPGYTF.

The chain couples TRBV4-3 to TRBJ1-2; 9 bases are shared with TRBD1. The CDR3 covers 17 residues. Germline lookup yields CDR1 LGHNA and CDR2 YSLEER. Trimming removed 4 bases from V and 6 bases from J; junction bases left unmatched: 15. CDR3 loop: CASSRGTGSKGTDGYTF. DNA of the CDR3: TGCGCCAGCAGCCGCGGGACAGGGTCTAAAGGGACGGATGGCTACACCTTC.

The count of this clone is one. This chain uses TRBV30 with TRBJ1-2; no clear D. Germline values: CDR1 GTSNPN, CDR2 SVGIG (reference sequence). This CDR3 comprises 10 residues. The CDR3 loop is CAWADYGYTF. CDR3 nucleotide sequence: TGTGCATGGGCGGACTATGGCTACACCTTC.

This clone was observed a handful of times. The same CDR3 is also encoded by other DNA sequences in this sample. The V call is TRBV18, the J call TRBJ2-7; the match to TRBD2 covers 7 bases. Germline V gene sequence: CDR1 KGHSH, CDR2 LQKENI. There are 11 residues in the CDR3. The ends lost 3 bases at V and 7 bases at J; junction bases unmatched: 0. The DNA for the CDR3 is TGTGCCAGCTCACCGGGGGGGGAGCAGTACTTC. Protein product: CASSPGGEQYF.

The gene calls are TRBV18 and TRBJ2-2; 9 bases map to TRBD2. The germline CDR1 and CDR2 sequences are KGHSH and LQKENI. V dropped 3 bases and J dropped 4; count of bases not matched to a gene: 6. CDR3 length: 16 residues. CDR3 nucleotide sequence: TGTGCCAGCTCACCCCCGGGACTAGCAGTCACCGGGGAGCTGTTTTTT. Its translation is CASSPPGLAVTGELFF.

This chain connects TRBV14 to TRBJ2-5; 8 nucleotides align to TRBD2. CDR1 and CDR2 from the germline V gene are SGHDN and FVKESK. The CDR3 contains 16 residues. V shed 4 bases and J 0 bases; nucleotides not matched to a gene: 7. CDR3 amino acids: CASSRTILADQETQYF. CDR3 nucleotide sequence: TGTGCCAGCAGCCGGACGATACTAGCGGACCAAGAGACCCAGTACTTC. The variable domain in full, completed from reference TRBV14 and TRBJ2-5, reads EAGVTQFPSHSVIEKGQTVTLRCDPISGHDNLYWYRRVMGKEIKFLLHFVKESKQDESGMPNNRFLAERTGGTYSTLKVQPAELEDSGVYFCASSRTILADQETQYFGPGTRLLVL.

This clone has just a few counts. V is TRBV18 and J is TRBJ2-7, with a weak D call TRBD1 (6 bases). The CDR3 runs 13 residues. Trimming removed 3 bases from V and 2 bases from J, with 8 bases in between. From germline, CDR1 is KGHSH and CDR2 LQKENI. The CDR3 coding sequence is TGTGCCAGCTCACCCCGGGACACCTACGAGCAGTACTTC. Encoded protein: CASSPRDTYEQYF. The variable domain in full, with the rest retrieved from reference TRBV18 and TRBJ2-7, is NAGVMQNPRHLVRRRGQEARLRCSPMKGHSHVYWYRQLPEEGLKFMVYLQKENIIDESGMPKERFSAEFPKEGPSILRIQQVVRGDSAAYFCASSPRDTYEQYFGPGTRLTVT.

V is TRBV5-6 and J is TRBJ2-7; 14 bases are a match to TRBD2. CDR1 and CDR2 from the germline V gene are SGHDT and YYEEEE. J was trimmed by 4 bases and V by 0 bases; bases with no gene match: 6. This CDR3 has 17 residues. The CDR3 here is CASSLEGGLAGVYEQYF. In DNA, the CDR3 is TGTGCCAGCAGCTTGGAGGGGGGACTAGCGGGAGTATACGAGCAGTACTTC.

The chain joins TRBV5-1 to TRBJ2-7; 8 bases agree with TRBD1. Trimming at V came to 4 bases and at J to 3 bases, leaving 6 bases not matched to a gene. CDR1 and CDR2 (germline): SGHRS, YFSETQ. CDR3 length: 14 residues. DNA for the CDR3: TGCGCCAGCAGCAAGGACAGGGTAGGCTACGAGCAGTACTTC. This sequence encodes CASSKDRVGYEQYF.

The rearrangement links TRBV9 to TRBJ1-1; D may be TRBD1 (6 bases). Per germline, CDR1 SGDLS and CDR2 YYNGEE. The CDR3 consists of 19 residues. Trimming took off 4 bases at V and 7 bases at J, with 32 bases between the two ends. The CDR3: CASSRYGQPLKGEIHEAFF. The CDR3 nucleotides are TGTGCCAGCAGCCGCTATGGACAGCCCCTCAAAGGTGAAATCCATGAAGCTTTCTTT.

This clone came up a few times. The gene calls are TRBV9 and TRBJ1-2; 8 nucleotides match TRBD1. V shed 3 bases, J shed 7 bases, and the junction held 11 bases outside the gene matches. CDR3 length: 15 amino acids. Germline V gene data show CDR1 as SGDLS and CDR2 as YYNGEE. The CDR3 is CASSDKTGTGAGYTF. The CDR3 region has the DNA TGTGCCAGCAGCGACAAGACCGGGACAGGCGCTGGCTACACCTTC.

This sequence joins TRBV9 and TRBJ2-7, with 12 bases that match TRBD2. With 4 bases clipped from V and 6 bases from J, the junction kept 8 bases outside the gene matches. The CDR3 totals 15 residues. Per the germline V gene, CDR1 is SGDLS and CDR2 is YYNGEE. The CDR3 loop is CASSPRLAGVLEQYF. The CDR3 nucleotides read TGTGCCAGCAGCCCCCGACTAGCGGGAGTACTCGAGCAGTACTTC.

The chain joins TRBV7-8 to TRBJ1-4, with TRBD1 as a possible D gene (5 bases). Germline CDR1 and CDR2: SGHVS and FQNEAQ. V dropped 10 bases and J dropped 0 bases, with 15 bases sitting between them. This CDR3 spans 15 amino acids. The CDR3 region has the DNA TGTGCCATAACAAGTCCGGGGGCAACTAATGAAAAACTGTTTTTT. This codes for CAITSPGATNEKLFF.

This clone was counted once. The genes are TRBV6-1 and TRBJ2-1; no definite D call. CDR1 is MNHNS and CDR2 is SASEGT in the germline V gene. V was trimmed by 2 bases and J by 12 bases, leaving 17 bases between them. The CDR3 is made up of 14 amino acids. CDR3 in DNA: TGTGCCAGCAGTGAATATTTGTCCGTAATGAGGCAGTTCTTC. Residues: CASSEYLSVMRQFF.

V is TRBV24-1 and J is TRBJ2-4; 12 nucleotides agree with TRBD2. CDR1 is KGHDR and CDR2 is SFDVKD in the germline V gene. V shed 8 bases, J shed 2 bases, and the junction held 15 bases outside the gene matches. The CDR3 has 19 residues. DNA of the CDR3: TGTGCCACCAAGAGTAACTCTAGCGGGAGGGCCCGGTCCAAAAACATTCAGTACTTC. Translation: CATKSNSSGRARSKNIQYF.